This T cell receptor (beta chain) was obtained from a study of T-cell reconstitution after alpha-beta-depleted transplantation in children. Only a few counts were recorded for this clonotype. The V and J ends lost 3 bases and 5 bases respectively, with 6 bases between them. Germline V gene lookup returns CDR1 SGDLS and CDR2 YYNGEE. This CDR3 spans 12 amino acids. Molecular barcoding with unique molecular identifiers was used for the TCRbeta library. TCRdb used MiXCR to reprocess the PCR reads, holding one entry per CDR3 protein. The sample lists about 360,000 distinct CDR3 sequences, roughly 15% seen once, with roughly 4.5% in the top ten.

Specimen: PBMCs, collected from the stem cell graft. The rearrangement links TRBV9 to TRBJ2-1, with no clear D. The sequence derives from a human donor who donated a stem cell graft to a child with Fanconi anemia. In DNA, the CDR3 is TGTGCCAGCAGCGAACCGGACAATGAGCAGTTCTTC. It translates to CASSEPDNEQFF.